Below, 12 T cell receptor beta chains from the same sample are listed, as sequenced in a study of post-analysis software for immune sequencing data. Unique molecular identifiers tagged the TCR beta cDNA libraries. Via MiXCR, TCRdb re-called the PCR reads, giving one row per CDR3 protein. Among 820,000 or so distinct CDR3 sequences listed, 53% were seen once. Their cognate antigens are unknown. Study-level points and caveats: There were several TRBV segments more frequent in patients than controls, and TRBV5-6, TRBV5-1 and TRBV20-1 were among them.

Sequenced sample: blood. Every receptor here comes from a girl aged 5 to 17 with multiple sclerosis.

The gene calls are TRBV10-3 and TRBJ2-6, with 9 bases that match TRBD1. Germline V gene sequence: CDR1 ENHRY, CDR2 SYGVKD. The CDR3 consists of 20 residues. Trimming cost V 3 bases and J 0 bases; bases outside gene matches: 12. The CDR3 region is CAISDSGRQGVYSGANVLTF. The CDR3 coding sequence is TGTGCCATCAGTGATTCGGGGAGACAGGGGGTGTACTCTGGGGCCAACGTCCTGACTTTC.

This chain joins TRBV29-1 and TRBJ2-1; D might be TRBD2 (6 bases). Trimming removed 4 bases from V and 4 bases from J, with 17 bases in between. In germline, CDR1 is SQVTM, CDR2 ANQGSEA. CDR3 length equals 15 residues. The DNA of the CDR3 is TGCAGCGTTGCGGGGGAAGATACCCTTTACAATGAGCAGTTCTTC. Its translation: CSVAGEDTLYNEQFF.

This sequence joins TRBV29-1 and TRBJ2-7; TRBD2 agrees at 8 bases. Germline assignment: CDR1 SQVTM and CDR2 ANQGSEA. Trimming removed 5 bases from V and 2 bases from J; junction bases left unmatched: 8. The CDR3 is made up of 14 amino acids. The CDR3 here is CSVSRGTRAYEQYF. In nucleotides, the CDR3 is TGCAGCGTTTCGAGGGGGACTAGGGCCTACGAGCAGTACTTC.

This chain joins TRBV12-3 or TRBV12-4 and TRBJ2-5, with D possibly TRBD2 on 6 matching bases. The J call may not be correct, given that the DNA end is closer to TRBJ2-7. This CDR3 is 16 amino acids long. The CDR3 loop is CASSLMGGGLCDEQYF. For the CDR3, the DNA is TGTGCCAGCAGTTTGATGGGGGGAGGTCTTTGCGACGAGCAGTACTTC.

The genes are TRBV10-3 and TRBJ2-4; D ambiguous. The J call may be mistaken, given a closer DNA end match to TRBJ2-7. This CDR3 has 16 amino acids. Per the germline V gene, CDR1 is ENHRY and CDR2 is SYGVKD. CDR3 sequence (DNA): TGTGCCATCAGTGAGTCGGGTGGGCAGAGCTCCTACGAGCAGTACTTC. Translated, it gives CAISESGGQSSYEQYF.

This chain links TRBV27 with TRBJ2-6, with D hard to call. Trimming removed 10 bases at V and 4 bases at J, with 11 bases between. This CDR3 is 13 amino acids long. Germline V lookup: CDR1 MNHEY, CDR2 SMNVEV (reference sequence). The CDR3 DNA is TGTGCCATCCGAAAGCCGGGGGCCAACGTCCTGACTTTC. Protein sequence: CAIRKPGANVLTF.

The chain employs TRBV6-1 and TRBJ2-3; tentatively, D is TRBD2 (6 bases). Germline V gives CDR1 MNHNS, CDR2 SASEGT. The CDR3 length is 12 residues. Trimming cost V 4 bases and J 8 bases, with 10 bases left between them. The CDR3 DNA follows: TGTGCCAGCAGTGGGGTGGAGGGTACGCAGTATTTT. It codes for CASSGVEGTQYF.

J is TRBJ1-1 and V is TRBV3-1; TRBD1 matches 8 bases. J lost 3 bases, V lost 0 bases, and 3 bases had no gene match. CDR1 is LGHDT, CDR2 YNNKEL, per germline (reference sequence). This CDR3 spans 15 amino acids. The CDR3 reads CASSQEDRVDTEAFF. CDR3 in DNA: TGTGCCAGCAGCCAAGAGGACAGGGTCGACACTGAAGCTTTCTTT.

The V call is TRBV5-1, the J call TRBJ1-2, with a possible D match to TRBD1 (6 bases). Trimming pared 4 bases from V and 3 bases from J, leaving 13 bases between. Germline CDR1 is SGHRS and CDR2 is YFSETQ. This CDR3 contains 14 residues. As DNA, the CDR3 is TGCGCCAGCAGCCTTTGGACAGATCACTATGGCTACACCTTC. This translates into CASSLWTDHYGYTF.

The chain recombines TRBV12-3 or TRBV12-4 with TRBJ2-5, with TRBD1 as a possible D gene (6 bases). V lost 5 bases to trimming and J lost 5 bases, with 18 bases between them. The CDR3 consists of 15 residues. The CDR3 coding sequence is TGTGCCAGCAGTCCCTCCCTAGGGGGAGTGGAGACCCAGTACTTC. Translation gives CASSPSLGGVETQYF.

The gene calls are TRBV7-9 and TRBJ2-1, with D perhaps TRBD2 (5 bases). The CDR3 sequence is 16 residues long. V was trimmed by 5 bases and J by 4 bases, leaving 18 bases between them. Germline-derived CDR1 and CDR2 are SEHNR and FQNEAQ (reference sequence). CDR3 sequence (DNA): TGTGCCAGCAGCGCCTCGGACTGGATTATGTACAATGAGCAGTTCTTC. Translation gives CASSASDWIMYNEQFF.

This clonotype has only a few counts. This rearrangement joins TRBV7-9 to TRBJ1-2; D call uncertain. V gave up 1 base and J gave up 1 base, with 10 bases separating them. The CDR3 spans 15 residues. Per germline, CDR1 SEHNR and CDR2 FQNEAQ (reference sequence). The DNA for the CDR3 is TGTGCCAGCAGCTTAGTTCGGCAGTATAACTATGGCTACACCTTC. Translating gives CASSLVRQYNYGYTF. Using reference TRBV7-9 and TRBJ1-2 for the parts outside the CDR3, the full variable domain is DTGVSQNPRHKITKRGQNVTFRCDPISEHNRLYWYRQTLGQGPEFLTYFQNEAQLEKSRLLSDRFSAERPKGSFSTLEIQRTEQGDSAMYLCASSLVRQYNYGYTFGSGTRLTVV.